These 30 T cell receptor beta chains share one sample of origin, sequenced in a study of graft-versus-host responses after intestinal transplantation. Some clones are missing from TCRdb's copy, which holds only in-frame ones; the method was immunoSEQ multiplex PCR. The sample has tens of thousands of clones; nearly 90% are singletons. Their specific antigens are unknown. Material: unstimulated CD8+ T cells sorted from spleen or lymph node cells, obtained before transplant. The receptor set was obtained from a human donor who was the organ donor for an intestinal transplant.

The chain carries TRBV5-1 and TRBJ2-7; 10 positions match TRBD1. The CDR3 is 18 amino acids. Trimming at V came to 0 bases and at J to 1 base, leaving 10 bases not matched to a gene. From germline, CDR1 is SGHRS and CDR2 YFSETQ. DNA for the CDR3: TGCGCCAGCAGCTTGGCCAAGAGGACAGGGGGTGAGTCCTACGAGCAGTACGTC. Translation: CASSLAKRTGGESYEQYV.

This clone occurred once. CDR3 sequence reads: CASSLGLAGGPKETQYF. The DNA of the CDR3 is TGTGCCAGCAGCTTAGGGCTAGCGGGGGGGCCTAAAGAGACCCAGTACTTC. This chain connects TRBV7-8 to TRBJ2-5; 12 bases align to TRBD2. Looked up from germline, CDR1 is SGHVS and CDR2 is FQNEAQ. This CDR3 is 17 amino acids long. J was trimmed by 3 bases and V by 1 base; bases with no gene match: 6.

The rearrangement uses TRBV6-4 and TRBJ2-7, with 8 positions matching TRBD2. V was pared by 0 bases and J by 2 bases, with 3 bases of the junction left unmatched. The CDR3 consists of 15 residues. CDR1 and CDR2 from the germline V gene are MRHNA and SNTAGT. The CDR3 DNA reads as TGTGCCAGCAGTGACTCTCGGGGGGGGCCCTACGAGCAGTACGTC. Protein product: CASSDSRGGPYEQYV.

V gene TRBV15 combines with J gene TRBJ1-2; a possible D gene is TRBD1 (5 bases). The CDR3 covers 15 residues. Trimming stripped 2 bases from V and 6 bases from J, with 16 bases between. The V gene's germline CDR1 is LNHNV and CDR2 YYDKDF (reference sequence). CDR3 protein: CATSRTRRAGDGYTF. Here the CDR3 DNA reads TGTGCCACCAGCAGAACCCGGAGGGCGGGGGATGGCTACACCTTC.

This clone was recorded a few times. The chain joins TRBV27 to TRBJ1-1; 9 nucleotides match TRBD1. The germline V gene has CDR1 MNHEY and CDR2 SMNVEV (reference sequence). The trim removed 0 bases at V and 6 bases at J, leaving 2 bases unmatched. The CDR3 loop spans 14 amino acids. CDR3 bases: TGTGCCAGCAGTTTATCACAGGGGGCCCCTGAAGCTTTCTTT. It yields the protein CASSLSQGAPEAFF.

A few counts support this clone. CDR3 amino acids: CASSTTGGWGEAFF. The CDR3 DNA reads as TGTGCCAGTAGTACAACAGGGGGCTGGGGTGAAGCTTTCTTT. The V and J genes are TRBV19 and TRBJ1-1; 9 nucleotides agree with TRBD1. CDR1 is LNHDA and CDR2 is SQIVND in the germline V gene (reference sequence). CDR3 length: 14 residues. J was trimmed by 7 bases and V by 4 bases; bases with no gene match: 7.

The CDR3 reads CASSDTRDTLTRELFF. The CDR3 DNA sequence: TGTGCCAGCAGTGATACTCGGGACACCCTAACCCGGGAGCTGTTTTTT. The V and J genes are TRBV6-4 and TRBJ2-2, with D possibly TRBD1 on 6 matching bases. This CDR3 is built from 16 residues. CDR1 and CDR2 (germline): MRHNA, SNTAGT. Trimming pared 3 bases from V and 9 bases from J, leaving 20 bases between.

The V and J genes are TRBV11-2 and TRBJ1-4, with 10 bases aligning to TRBD1. Germline CDR1 SGHAT, CDR2 FQNNGV. This CDR3 has 12 residues. With V trimmed by 8 bases and J by 8 bases, 2 bases remained unmatched. CDR3 loop: CASGQGEEKLFF. The CDR3 bases are TGTGCCAGCGGACAGGGGGAAGAAAAACTGTTTTTT.

The chain has TRBV6-5 and TRBJ2-5; 9 bases are shared with TRBD2. Germline-derived CDR1 and CDR2 are MNHEY and SVGAGI. There are 15 residues in the CDR3. V shed 7 bases, J shed 5 bases, and the junction held 11 bases outside the gene matches. The CDR3 DNA reads TGTGCCAGCACCATTAGCGGGGGCCACCTTGAGACCCAGTACTTC. Translated: CASTISGGHLETQYF.

The rearrangement links TRBV29-1 to TRBJ2-7; D unclear. The CDR3 extends over 12 amino acids. V dropped 5 bases and J dropped 6 bases, with 14 bases sitting between them. Germline CDR1 reads SQVTM; CDR2 reads ANQGSEA. This CDR3 reads CSVLSLSGEQYV. The CDR3, as DNA: TGCAGCGTTTTATCCCTCTCAGGCGAGCAGTACGTC.

The chain couples TRBV27 to TRBJ2-6; tentative D call: TRBD2 (6 bases). The CDR3 runs 17 residues. Between the trimmed V and J ends, which lost 1 base and 0 bases, there was a span of 10 bases. CDR1 is MNHEY and CDR2 is SMNVEV in the germline V gene (reference sequence). CDR3 protein: CASSLLGGRSGANVLTF. As DNA, the CDR3 is TGTGCCAGCAGTTTATTGGGAGGACGCTCTGGGGCCAACGTCCTGACTTTC. The variable domain in full, with the rest retrieved from reference TRBV27 and TRBJ2-6, is EAQVTQNPRYLITVTGKKLTVTCSQNMNHEYMSWYRQDPGLGLRQIYYSMNVEVTDKGDVPEGYKVSRKEKRNFPLILESPSPNQTSLYFCASSLLGGRSGANVLTFGAGSRLTVL.

This rearrangement joins TRBV7-8 to TRBJ1-6; tentatively, D is TRBD1 (5 bases). The V gene's germline CDR1 is SGHVS and CDR2 FQNEAQ. CDR3 length: 14 residues. Trimming stripped 6 bases from V and 4 bases from J, with 10 bases between. CDR3 protein: CASRGRGYNSPLHF. DNA for the CDR3: TGTGCCAGCAGAGGTAGGGGTTATAATTCACCCCTCCACTTT.

The chain is built from TRBV28 and TRBJ2-7; D possibly corresponds to TRBD1 (6 bases). CDR3 length: 17 amino acids. V was shortened by 5 bases and J by 3 bases, with 23 bases between the two germline ends. Germline V gene sequence: CDR1 MDHEN, CDR2 SYDVKM. The chain's CDR3 is CASSTRGPQSSSYEQYV. For the CDR3, the DNA is TGTGCCAGCAGTACCAGGGGCCCTCAATCCTCCAGCTACGAGCAGTACGTC.

This clone was seen a handful of times. The V gene is TRBV7-6, the J gene TRBJ1-1; tentatively, D is TRBD1 (6 bases). V gave up 5 bases and J gave up 8 bases, with 15 bases separating them. The CDR3 runs 13 residues. Germline lookup yields CDR1 SGHVS and CDR2 FNYEAQ. CDR3 residues: CASSARGGAEAFF. The CDR3 DNA is TGTGCCAGCAGCGCCAGGGGTGGGGCCGAAGCTTTCTTT.

This CDR3 is CASSLTFLGALGAGNTIYF. CDR3 bases: TGTGCCAGCAGCTTAACATTTTTGGGGGCTTTAGGGGCTGGAAACACCATATATTTT. This chain connects TRBV5-6 to TRBJ1-3, with D possibly being TRBD1 (6 bases). Per the germline V gene, CDR1 is SGHDT and CDR2 is YYEEEE. Trimming stripped 2 bases from V and 2 bases from J, with 23 bases between. The CDR3 has 19 residues.

The chain couples TRBV29-1 to TRBJ1-1; 9 nucleotides line up with TRBD1. Germline loops: CDR1 SQVTM, CDR2 ANQGSEA. The ends lost 3 bases at V and 8 bases at J; junction bases unmatched: 1. The CDR3 extends over 11 amino acids. CDR3 in amino acids: CSVEGQGEAFF. The CDR3 DNA is TGCAGCGTTGAGGGACAGGGCGAAGCTTTCTTT. Filled out from reference TRBV29-1 and TRBJ1-1, the complete variable domain reads SAVISQKPSRDICQRGTSLTIQCQVDSQVTMMFWYRQQPGQSLTLIATANQGSEATYESGFVIDKFPISRPNLTFSTLTVSNMSPEDSSIYLCSVEGQGEAFFGQGTRLTVV.

This clone was counted once. The J gene is TRBJ2-7, the V gene TRBV28; 10 nucleotides match TRBD1. V lost 7 bases to trimming and J lost 2 bases; unmatched junction nucleotides: 5. The CDR3 runs 14 residues. Germline-derived CDR1 and CDR2 are MDHEN and SYDVKM. CDR3 in DNA: TGTGCCAGCACCACGGGACAGGGGACCTACGAGCAGTACGTC. This codes for CASTTGQGTYEQYV.

This clone came up a few times. This chain connects TRBV7-2 to TRBJ1-4; TRBD1 matches 9 bases. Trimming cost V 1 base and J 8 bases; bases outside gene matches: 11. This CDR3 contains 17 residues. Germline assignment: CDR1 SGHTA and CDR2 FQGNSA. CDR3 amino acids: CASSLELPDRGREKLFF. The CDR3 DNA reads as TGTGCCAGCAGCTTAGAATTGCCGGACAGGGGAAGGGAAAAACTGTTTTTT.

The chain recombines TRBV7-9 with TRBJ1-1; D unresolved. The V and J ends lost 3 bases and 3 bases respectively, with 2 bases between them. Looked up from germline, CDR1 is SEHNR and CDR2 is FQNEAQ (reference sequence). The CDR3 totals 11 residues. The CDR3 DNA sequence: TGTGCCAGCAGCTTCGACACTGAAGCTTTCTTT. This encodes CASSFDTEAFF.

V gene TRBV13 combines with J gene TRBJ2-1; D gene ambiguous. Deletions cut 5 bases from V and 4 bases from J, with 6 bases between. The CDR3 is made up of 12 amino acids. CDR1 is PRHDT and CDR2 is FYEKMQ in the germline V gene (reference sequence). For the CDR3, the DNA is TGTGCCAGCAGCCCCCGGTACAATGAGCAGTTCTTC. It codes for CASSPRYNEQFF.

The V call is TRBV28, the J call TRBJ2-6; TRBD2 matches at 14 bases. Germline V gene sequence: CDR1 MDHEN, CDR2 SYDVKM. The CDR3 sequence is 17 residues long. Germline trimming cut 7 bases from V and 3 bases from J; bases unmatched to any gene: 5. CDR3 DNA: TGTGCCAGCACCGGGACTAGCGGGGGAATTGGGGCCAACGTCCTGACTTTC. This encodes CASTGTSGGIGANVLTF.

The chain carries TRBV7-8 and TRBJ2-5; 12 positions match TRBD2. This CDR3 has 16 amino acids. The trim removed 5 bases at V and 5 bases at J, leaving 9 bases unmatched. Germline V gives CDR1 SGHVS, CDR2 FQNEAQ. The CDR3 protein is CASSGRTSGVGETQYF. CDR3 DNA: TGTGCCAGCAGCGGGCGGACTAGCGGGGTTGGGGAGACCCAGTACTTC.

The chain employs TRBV23-1 and TRBJ2-1; 11 positions agree with TRBD2. TRBV23-1 is reported as an ORF; its role is uncertain. This CDR3 contains 17 residues. Losses at the gene ends were 4 bases for V and 2 bases for J; bases not matched to a gene: 7. CDR3: CASSRSSGGPTYNEQFF. The DNA of the CDR3 is TGCGCCAGCAGTCGGTCTAGCGGGGGGCCCACCTACAATGAGCAGTTCTTC.

The genes are TRBV28 and TRBJ1-2, with 12 bases aligning to TRBD1. CDR1 and CDR2 from the germline V gene are MDHEN and SYDVKM. V was pared by 2 bases and J by 7 bases, with 5 bases of the junction left unmatched. This CDR3 region has 15 residues. The CDR3 region has the DNA TGTGCCAGCAGTTTAACGGGACAGGGGGCTTCTGGCTACACCTTC. Amino acid sequence: CASSLTGQGASGYTF.

The chain links TRBV7-9 to TRBJ1-5; 7 nucleotides match TRBD1. Germline-derived CDR1 and CDR2 are SEHNR and FQNEAQ (reference sequence). CDR3 length: 15 amino acids. Losses at the gene ends were 4 bases for V and 5 bases for J; bases not matched to a gene: 8. DNA of the CDR3: TGTGCCAGCAGCTCCGCGGGACAGAGATATCAGCCCCAGCATTTT. This sequence encodes CASSSAGQRYQPQHF.

The chain links TRBV4-1 to TRBJ1-3; D ambiguous. Trimming removed 4 bases at V and 6 bases at J, with 13 bases between. This CDR3 region has 14 residues. Per germline, CDR1 MGHRA and CDR2 YSYEKL. The CDR3 coding sequence is TGCGCCAGCAGCCGAGGGCCGTACAAAAACACCATATATTTT. It is translated as CASSRGPYKNTIYF.

The chain employs TRBV5-6 and TRBJ2-7, with D possibly TRBD1 on 5 matching bases. The ends were cut back, 0 bases at V and 6 bases at J, with 10 bases in the middle. Germline CDR1 is SGHDT and CDR2 is YYEEEE. The CDR3 runs 13 residues. The CDR3 reads CASSLGQGTEQYV. In nucleotides, the CDR3 is TGTGCCAGCAGCTTGGGTCAGGGCACCGAGCAGTACGTC.

This clone was seen only once. V gene TRBV28 combines with J gene TRBJ1-1; weak D call: TRBD1 (6 bases). Germline V lookup: CDR1 MDHEN, CDR2 SYDVKM. With 6 bases removed from V and 0 bases from J, the gap between germline ends came to 20 bases. The CDR3 spans 17 residues. Here the CDR3 reads CASSHQGLRAMNTEAFF. The CDR3 nucleotides read TGTGCCAGCAGCCACCAGGGGTTAAGGGCTATGAACACTGAAGCTTTCTTT.

J is TRBJ1-2 and V is TRBV5-1; a possible D gene is TRBD1 (5 bases). Germline V gene data show CDR1 as SGHRS and CDR2 as YFSETQ. Trimming removed 7 bases from V and 7 bases from J, with 11 bases in between. The CDR3 loop spans 11 amino acids. The CDR3 is CASGGAGGYTF. CDR3 DNA sequence: TGCGCCAGCGGAGGGGCGGGTGGCTACACCTTC.

This clone was observed a few times. J is TRBJ1-3 and V is TRBV27, with 10 bases that match TRBD1. This CDR3 comprises 15 residues. CDR1 and CDR2 from the germline V gene are MNHEY and SMNVEV (reference sequence). V was clipped by 2 bases and J by 2 bases; unmatched bases: 0. The CDR3, as DNA: TGTGCCAGCAGTTTAGGGACAGGGGCTGGAAACACCATATATTTT. It translates to CASSLGTGAGNTIYF.